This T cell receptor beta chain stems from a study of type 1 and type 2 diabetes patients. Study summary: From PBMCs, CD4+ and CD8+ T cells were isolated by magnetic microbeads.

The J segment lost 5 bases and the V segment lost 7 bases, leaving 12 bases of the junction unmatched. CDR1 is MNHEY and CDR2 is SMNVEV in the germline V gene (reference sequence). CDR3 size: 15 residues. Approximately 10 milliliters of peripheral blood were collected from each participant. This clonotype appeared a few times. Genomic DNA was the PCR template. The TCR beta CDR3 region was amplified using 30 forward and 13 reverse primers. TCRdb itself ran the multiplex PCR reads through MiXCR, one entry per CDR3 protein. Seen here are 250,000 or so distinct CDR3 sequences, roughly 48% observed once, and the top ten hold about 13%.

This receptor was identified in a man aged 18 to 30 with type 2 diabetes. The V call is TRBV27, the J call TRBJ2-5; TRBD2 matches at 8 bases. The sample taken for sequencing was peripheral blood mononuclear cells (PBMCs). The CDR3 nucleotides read TGTGCCAGCAAACCTCGGGAGCGGGGGAGGGAGACCCAGTACTTC. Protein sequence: CASKPRERGRETQYF.